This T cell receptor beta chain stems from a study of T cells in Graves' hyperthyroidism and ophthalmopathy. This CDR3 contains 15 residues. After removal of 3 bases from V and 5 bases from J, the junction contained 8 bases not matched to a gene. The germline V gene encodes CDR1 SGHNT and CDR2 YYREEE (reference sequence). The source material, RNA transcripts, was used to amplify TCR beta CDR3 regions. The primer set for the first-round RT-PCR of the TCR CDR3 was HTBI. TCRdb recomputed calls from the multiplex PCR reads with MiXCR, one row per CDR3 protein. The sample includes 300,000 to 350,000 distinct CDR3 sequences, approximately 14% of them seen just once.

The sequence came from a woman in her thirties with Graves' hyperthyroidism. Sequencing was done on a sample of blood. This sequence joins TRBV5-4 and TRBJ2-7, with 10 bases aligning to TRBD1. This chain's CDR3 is CASSSRTGGRDEQYF. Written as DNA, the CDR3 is TGTGCCAGCAGCTCTCGGACAGGGGGGAGGGACGAGCAGTACTTC. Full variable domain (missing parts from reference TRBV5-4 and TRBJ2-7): ETGVTQSPTHLIKTRGQQVTLRCSSQSGHNTVSWYQQALGQGPQFIFQYYREEENGRGNFPPRFSGLQFPNYSSELNVNALELDDSALYLCASSSRTGGRDEQYFGPGTRLTVT.